This entry lists 25 T cell receptor beta chains sequenced from one sample in a study of cytomegalovirus exposure and HLA in healthy donors. PCR amplification relied on 60 Vbeta primers (plus 13 Jbeta primers). Repertoires were generated with immunoSEQ multiplex PCR, while TCRdb's copy carries only in-frame clones and drops some. This sample has around 54,000 clones, with more than 70% found just once. Sequencing used PBMCs. The receptors were gathered from a woman younger than 30 in good health and CMV-seronegative.

The chain is built from TRBV27 and TRBJ2-7; 9 nucleotides match TRBD1. V lost 6 bases to trimming and J lost 0 bases; unmatched junction nucleotides: 15. The CDR3 runs to 18 residues. Germline loops: CDR1 MNHEY, CDR2 SMNVEV (reference sequence). As DNA, the CDR3 is TGTGCCAGCAGCCCCCGGGACAGGGTTGGGTTTGGCTCCTACGAGCAGTACTTC. Translation gives CASSPRDRVGFGSYEQYF.

This clone was picked up one time. The chain joins TRBV19 to TRBJ2-1, with TRBD2 as a possible D gene (5 bases). V lost 1 base, J lost 10 bases, and 5 bases lay in between. The germline gives CDR1 LNHDA, CDR2 SQIVND (reference sequence). The CDR3 runs to 11 residues. The CDR3 here is CASSIGGEQFF. The CDR3, as DNA: TGTGCCAGTAGTATAGGAGGGGAGCAGTTCTTC.

The chain uses TRBV30 and TRBJ2-6; TRBD2 agrees at 7 bases. J gave up 0 bases and V 0 bases, and 2 bases lay outside the gene matches. CDR1 and CDR2 (germline): GTSNPN, SVGIG (reference sequence). The CDR3 extends over 16 amino acids. The CDR3 here is CAWSVAGVSGANVLTF. DNA of the CDR3: TGTGCCTGGAGTGTTGCGGGAGTCTCTGGGGCCAACGTCCTGACTTTC.

The rearrangement links TRBV19 to TRBJ1-4; no definite D call. The ends were cut back, 4 bases at V and 5 bases at J, with 26 bases in the middle. CDR3 length equals 19 residues. Looked up from germline, CDR1 is LNHDA and CDR2 is SQIVND (reference sequence). The CDR3 DNA reads as TGTGCCAGTAGTAGGACGACAAAAGTTTCCTCGGGATCGAATGAAAAACTGTTTTTT. It is translated as CASSRTTKVSSGSNEKLFF.

The chain uses TRBV6-5 and TRBJ2-4, with 8 bases matching TRBD2. CDR1 and CDR2 from the germline V gene are MNHEY and SVGAGI. The CDR3 sequence is 15 residues long. V dropped 6 bases and J dropped 2; count of bases not matched to a gene: 6. The DNA of the CDR3 is TGTGCCAGCAGCAATCTAGCGGGTACCAAAAACATTCAGTACTTC. This codes for CASSNLAGTKNIQYF.

The chain links TRBV19 to TRBJ1-2, with a tentative D call TRBD1 (6 bases). Germline V gene data show CDR1 as LNHDA and CDR2 as SQIVND (reference sequence). The CDR3 length is 13 residues. Trimming removed 10 bases at V and 4 bases at J, with 16 bases between. Here the CDR3 reads CATRRGIGYGYTF. CDR3 nucleotide sequence: TGTGCCACCAGAAGGGGGATCGGCTATGGCTACACCTTC.

The V gene is TRBV28, the J gene TRBJ2-1; tentatively, D is TRBD2 (6 bases). The ends were cut back, 6 bases at V and 0 bases at J, with 12 bases in the middle. Germline CDR1 MDHEN, CDR2 SYDVKM. The CDR3 totals 15 residues. The CDR3 sequence: CASRIAESSYNEQFF. CDR3 bases: TGTGCCAGCAGAATAGCGGAGAGCTCCTACAATGAGCAGTTCTTC.

With respect to this clone: Compared with germline, one end of the junction differs, possibly owing to a read error. The CDR3 sequence is CASSLEVGRGVF. CDR3 coding DNA: TGCGCCAGCAGCCTGGAGGTAGGCCGCGGGGTCTTC. This chain links TRBV5-1 with TRBJ2-1; possible D gene TRBD2, 6 bases. Germline CDR1 and CDR2: SGHRS and YFSETQ. The CDR3 is 12 residues long.

This clone has only a few counts. The rearrangement links TRBV16 to TRBJ2-7, with D perhaps TRBD2 (5 bases). Trimming shortened V by 5 bases and J by 0 bases, and 20 bases separated the two germline ends. This CDR3 is built from 17 residues. The germline gives CDR1 KGHSY, CDR2 FQNENV. The CDR3 sequence: CASSYGLRRVSSYEQYF. The CDR3, as DNA: TGTGCCAGCAGCTATGGACTTAGACGGGTAAGCTCCTACGAGCAGTACTTC.

This clone occurred a few times. The chain has TRBV9 and TRBJ1-1; D gene uncertain. Germline V CDR1 and CDR2: SGDLS, YYNGEE. The V and J ends lost 0 bases and 6 bases respectively, with 21 bases between them. This CDR3 spans 17 amino acids. The CDR3 coding sequence is TGTGCCAGCAGCGTAGGAATCAGGCCCTCCGGCCCCCCTGAAGCTTTCTTT. This translates into CASSVGIRPSGPPEAFF.

The chain combines TRBV5-1 with TRBJ1-3; D call uncertain. The V and J ends lost 0 bases and 0 bases respectively, with 10 bases between them. The CDR3 length is 16 residues. Per germline, CDR1 SGHRS and CDR2 YFSETQ. Written as DNA, the CDR3 is TGCGCCAGCAGCTTGGCCACCGAGAGCTCTGGAAACACCATATATTTT. Translating it yields CASSLATESSGNTIYF.

The V and J genes are TRBV19 and TRBJ2-1, with 8 bases identical to TRBD2. The CDR3 runs to 15 residues. The V gene end was trimmed by 5 bases and the J gene end by 3 bases; junction bases not matched to a gene: 6. Germline V gene sequence: CDR1 LNHDA, CDR2 SQIVND (reference sequence). The CDR3: CASSFPAGVYNEQFF. CDR3 DNA sequence: TGTGCCAGTAGTTTCCCAGCGGGAGTCTACAATGAGCAGTTCTTC.

V usage is TRBV7-2 and J usage is TRBJ2-2; possible D gene TRBD1, 5 bases. With 2 bases removed from V and 3 bases from J, the gap between germline ends came to 13 bases. The V gene's germline CDR1 is SGHTA and CDR2 FQGNSA. CDR3 length equals 16 residues. The CDR3 coding sequence is TGTGCCAGCAGCTTATTGATAGGGGCCTACACCGGGGAGCTGTTTTTT. Protein: CASSLLIGAYTGELFF.

The chain links TRBV29-1 to TRBJ2-5, with 9 bases aligning to TRBD2. The closer fit of TRBJ2-7 to the DNA end suggests the J call may be wrong. The CDR3 runs 16 residues. Germline V gene lookup returns CDR1 SQVTM and CDR2 ANQGSEA. The CDR3 bases are TGCAGCGTTGAAGTTGTGGGTAGCGGGAGAGGGGACGAGCAGTACTTC. Translating gives CSVEVVGSGRGDEQYF.

The J gene is TRBJ2-1, the V gene TRBV14, with TRBD2 matching 7 bases. This CDR3 spans 13 amino acids. V gave up 4 bases and J gave up 7 bases; unmatched junction bases: 4. The V gene's germline CDR1 is SGHDN and CDR2 FVKESK. CDR3 DNA sequence: TGTGCCAGCAGCCTGGGGGGGAGGAATGAGCAGTTCTTC. It yields the protein CASSLGGRNEQFF.

The sample holds a few counts of this clone. The V gene is TRBV6-1, the J gene TRBJ2-2, with D uncertain. Germline CDR1 reads MNHNS; CDR2 reads SASEGT. Trimming pared 1 base from V and 3 bases from J, leaving 6 bases between. The CDR3 has 14 residues. CDR3 sequence: CASSEGAHTGELFF. Written as DNA, the CDR3 is TGTGCCAGCAGTGAAGGGGCGCACACCGGGGAGCTGTTTTTT.

The chain recombines TRBV30 with TRBJ2-5; 9 nucleotides line up with TRBD1. With 4 bases clipped from V and 5 bases from J, the junction kept 14 bases outside the gene matches. The germline V gene encodes CDR1 GTSNPN and CDR2 SVGIG (reference sequence). The CDR3 has 16 residues. The CDR3 DNA is TGTGCCTGGACCACCTGGACAGGGGTGGTGCGGGAGACCCAGTACTTC. Protein sequence: CAWTTWTGVVRETQYF.

The CDR3 bases are TGTGCCAGCAGCCCAGGGGGTATAGCAGCAGATACGCAGTATTTT. This sequence encodes CASSPGGIAADTQYF. V usage is TRBV5-4 and J usage is TRBJ2-3; 7 bases align to TRBD1. The CDR3 covers 15 residues. Germline V gives CDR1 SGHNT, CDR2 YYREEE (reference sequence). V gave up 4 bases and J gave up 4 bases; unmatched junction bases: 9.

The table lists this clone with a few counts. This sequence joins TRBV2 and TRBJ2-3; TRBD2 aligns across 9 bases. The V segment lost 5 bases and the J segment 3 bases; nucleotides outside the gene matches: 6. CDR3 length: 15 residues. Germline lookup yields CDR1 SNHLY and CDR2 FYNNEI. The DNA of the CDR3 is TGTGCCAGCAGTACGGGGCTAGCGGGGACAGATACGCAGTATTTT. It translates to CASSTGLAGTDTQYF.

The chain combines TRBV6-6 with TRBJ1-4, with 10 positions matching TRBD1. V was clipped by 4 bases and J by 7 bases; unmatched bases: 6. CDR3 length: 15 residues. In germline, CDR1 is MNHNY, CDR2 SVGAGI (reference sequence). As DNA, the CDR3 is TGTGCCAGCAGTTCCACGGGGACAGGGGTTGAAAAACTGTTTTTT. Translation gives CASSSTGTGVEKLFF.

This clone was seen a few times. The junction shows a germline mismatch at one end, possibly a read error. The rearrangement joins TRBV7-3 to TRBJ2-3; TRBD2 matches 13 bases. Germline V gene sequence: CDR1 SGHTA, CDR2 FQGTGA. The length of the CDR3 is 15 residues. The CDR3 DNA reads as TGTGCCAGCAGCGGGGGAGTGGGGACTAGCGGGATCGGGGATTTT. It translates to CASSGGVGTSGIGDF.

V and J are TRBV30 and TRBJ1-1; D perhaps matches TRBD1 (5 bases). The CDR3 loop spans 15 amino acids. The germline CDR1 and CDR2 sequences are GTSNPN and SVGIG (reference sequence). V was pared by 4 bases and J by 4 bases, with 19 bases between. The CDR3 DNA reads TGTGCCTGGAATCAGCGGGGGAGGGGAGGCACTGAAGCTTTCTTT. Protein product: CAWNQRGRGGTEAFF.

The chain employs TRBV7-3 and TRBJ1-2; 11 nucleotides agree with TRBD1. The CDR3 runs to 14 residues. The ends lost 4 bases at V and 4 bases at J; junction bases unmatched: 2. Germline-derived CDR1 and CDR2 are SGHTA and FQGTGA. The chain's CDR3 is CASSSGQGGYGYTF. The DNA of the CDR3 is TGTGCCAGCAGCTCGGGACAGGGGGGCTATGGCTACACCTTC.

The gene calls are TRBV11-2 and TRBJ1-4, with D tentatively TRBD1 (5 bases). Germline CDR1 reads SGHAT; CDR2 reads FQNNGV. The CDR3 is 13 amino acids. Trimming removed 6 bases from V and 6 bases from J, with 11 bases in between. CDR3 loop: CASRQDGYEKLFF. CDR3 DNA sequence: TGTGCCAGCAGACAGGACGGGTATGAAAAACTGTTTTTT.

The chain is built from TRBV19 and TRBJ1-1; 11 positions agree with TRBD1. Germline V gene lookup returns CDR1 LNHDA and CDR2 SQIVND (reference sequence). Losses at the gene ends were 4 bases for V and 4 bases for J; bases not matched to a gene: 11. The CDR3 totals 17 residues. The DNA of the CDR3 is TGTGCCAGTAGTACGGACAGGGGGCGCACGCCGTTCACTGAAGCTTTCTTT. Its protein is CASSTDRGRTPFTEAFF.